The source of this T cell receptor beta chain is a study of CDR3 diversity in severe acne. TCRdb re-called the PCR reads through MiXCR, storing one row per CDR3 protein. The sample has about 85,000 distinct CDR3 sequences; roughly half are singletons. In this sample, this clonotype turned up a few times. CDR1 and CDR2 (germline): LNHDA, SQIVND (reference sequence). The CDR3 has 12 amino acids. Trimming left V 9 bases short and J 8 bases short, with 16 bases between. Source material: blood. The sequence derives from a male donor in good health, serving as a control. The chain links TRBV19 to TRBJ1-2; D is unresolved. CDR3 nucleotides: TGTGCCAGCGAGGACCGAAACGAAGGCTACACCTTC. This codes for CASEDRNEGYTF.